Listed below are T cell receptor beta chains from one sample, sequenced in a study of molecular identifiers for immune sequencing clone quantification. Using its own MiXCR run on the PCR reads, TCRdb lists one record per CDR3 protein. The repertoire holds around 470,000 distinct CDR3 sequences, with about 25% as singletons. The specimen sequenced was naive CD8+ T cells from blood, with Jurkat cell RNA spiked in. The source of these receptors is a human donor in good health. Some libraries in this study had Jurkat cell RNA spiked in. Both conserved end residues are part of each CDR3. Each record gives: clone size, D gene, V gene, J gene, CDR3 protein, CDR3 DNA. A D gene is named only where the DNA matches it firmly. Clone size is not always given. Where it is, it says once, few, many or a class for expanded clones.

clone_size: few; d_call: -; v_call: TRBV20-1; j_call: TRBJ2-7; cdr3_aa: CSALRDTRDEQYF; cdr3_nt: TGCAGTGCCCTCCGGGACACGCGGGACGAGCAGTACTTC
clone_size: many; d_call: TRBD1; v_call: TRBV6-6; j_call: TRBJ2-7; cdr3_aa: CASSYDRVYEQYF; cdr3_nt: TGTGCCAGCAGTTACGACAGGGTCTACGAGCAGTACTTC
clone_size: -; d_call: -; v_call: TRBV20-1; j_call: TRBJ2-7; cdr3_aa: CSARDRLTYEQYF; cdr3_nt: TGCAGTGCTAGGGACAGACTGACCTACGAGCAGTACTTC
clone_size: -; d_call: -; v_call: TRBV9; j_call: TRBJ1-1; cdr3_aa: CASNTDATGADTEAFF; cdr3_nt: TGTGCCAGCAATACAGACGCGACAGGCGCCGACACTGAAGCTTTCTTT
clone_size: many; d_call: -; v_call: TRBV19; j_call: TRBJ1-5; cdr3_aa: CASRAGLQPQHF; cdr3_nt: TGTGCCAGTAGGGCAGGGCTACAGCCCCAGCATTTT
clone_size: few; d_call: -; v_call: TRBV12-5; j_call: TRBJ2-7; cdr3_aa: CASGQTGLSYEQYF; cdr3_nt: TGTGCTAGTGGCCAAACGGGCCTTTCCTACGAGCAGTACTTC
clone_size: -; d_call: TRBD2; v_call: TRBV27; j_call: TRBJ2-3; cdr3_aa: CASSSIAGGEDTQYF; cdr3_nt: TGTGCCAGCAGTTCAATAGCGGGAGGGGAAGATACGCAGTATTTT
clone_size: -; d_call: -; v_call: TRBV12-3/TRBV12-4; j_call: TRBJ2-5; cdr3_aa: CASSLCQGAETQYF; cdr3_nt: TGTGCCAGCAGTTTGTGTCAAGGGGCAGAGACCCAGTACTTC
clone_size: -; d_call: TRBD2; v_call: TRBV27; j_call: TRBJ2-2; cdr3_aa: CASSLYRTSGGRSGELFF; cdr3_nt: TGTGCCAGCAGTTTATACCGAACTAGCGGGGGGCGCTCCGGGGAGCTGTTTTTT
clone_size: -; d_call: TRBD2; v_call: TRBV6-5; j_call: TRBJ2-5; cdr3_aa: CASSYSPGGSQETQYF; cdr3_nt: TGTGCCAGCAGTTACTCGCCGGGGGGGAGTCAAGAGACCCAGTACTTC
clone_size: -; d_call: -; v_call: TRBV4-2; j_call: TRBJ2-7; cdr3_aa: CASSQDQGVYYEQYF; cdr3_nt: TGTGCCAGCAGCCAAGATCAGGGCGTTTACTACGAGCAGTACTTC
clone_size: once; d_call: -; v_call: TRBV5-6; j_call: TRBJ2-7; cdr3_aa: CASSPGIPLEQYF; cdr3_nt: TGTGCCAGCAGCCCCGGGATTCCCTTGGAGCAGTACTTC
clone_size: many; d_call: -; v_call: TRBV4-2; j_call: TRBJ1-1; cdr3_aa: CASSQEGTGVPEAFF; cdr3_nt: TGTGCCAGCAGCCAAGAAGGGACGGGTGTCCCTGAAGCTTTCTTT
clone_size: many; d_call: -; v_call: TRBV4-3; j_call: TRBJ2-7; cdr3_aa: CASSQARGSSYEQYF; cdr3_nt: TGCGCCAGCAGCCAAGCGAGGGGCAGCTCCTACGAGCAGTACTTC
clone_size: -; d_call: -; v_call: TRBV6-2/TRBV6-3; j_call: TRBJ2-1; cdr3_aa: CASSSQGGSEQFF; cdr3_nt: TGTGCCAGCAGTTCCCAAGGGGGGAGTGAGCAGTTCTTC
clone_size: -; d_call: TRBD1; v_call: TRBV7-8; j_call: TRBJ2-7; cdr3_aa: CASSPRDRPPYEQYF; cdr3_nt: TGTGCCAGCAGCCCAAGGGACAGGCCCCCCTACGAGCAGTACTTC
clone_size: -; d_call: -; v_call: TRBV28; j_call: TRBJ2-3; cdr3_aa: CASSLFTSHGTDTQYF; cdr3_nt: TGTGCCAGCAGCCTCTTTACTAGCCATGGCACAGATACGCAGTATTTT
clone_size: few; d_call: -; v_call: TRBV7-9; j_call: TRBJ2-5; cdr3_aa: CASSLAGVEETQYF; cdr3_nt: TGTGCCAGCAGCTTAGCAGGGGTGGAAGAGACCCAGTACTTC
clone_size: many; d_call: -; v_call: TRBV12-3/TRBV12-4; j_call: TRBJ1-4; cdr3_aa: CASSPQSPPGAIGEKLFF; cdr3_nt: TGTGCCAGCAGTCCCCAGTCGCCCCCCGGGGCGATTGGTGAAAAACTGTTTTTT
clone_size: many; d_call: -; v_call: TRBV29-1; j_call: TRBJ2-7; cdr3_aa: CSVDGGRVDEQYF; cdr3_nt: TGCAGCGTTGACGGGGGGCGCGTGGACGAGCAGTACTTC
clone_size: once; d_call: -; v_call: TRBV5-1; j_call: TRBJ2-1; cdr3_aa: CASSLAPGGRPGNEEFF; cdr3_nt: TGCGCCAGCAGCTTGGCCCCGGGCGGGCGGCCGGGGAATGAGGAGTTCTTC
clone_size: many; d_call: TRBD1; v_call: TRBV7-2; j_call: TRBJ2-2; cdr3_aa: CASSFSGTGITGELFF; cdr3_nt: TGTGCCAGCAGCTTTTCCGGGACAGGGATAACCGGGGAGCTGTTTTTT
clone_size: -; d_call: -; v_call: TRBV7-2; j_call: TRBJ2-7; cdr3_aa: CAGSPPTGLSYEQYF; cdr3_nt: TGTGCCGGCAGCCCGCCGACAGGACTATCCTACGAGCAGTACTTC
clone_size: few; d_call: -; v_call: TRBV6-5; j_call: TRBJ2-3; cdr3_aa: CASRSTRDTQYF; cdr3_nt: TGTGCCAGCAGATCGACACGAGATACGCAGTATTTT
clone_size: -; d_call: -; v_call: TRBV12-5; j_call: TRBJ2-3; cdr3_aa: CVSATSVGRDTDTQYF; cdr3_nt: TGTGTTAGTGCCACATCCGTCGGGCGGGATACCGATACGCAGTATTTT
clone_size: few; d_call: -; v_call: TRBV11-2; j_call: TRBJ2-1; cdr3_aa: CASNGQSYNEQFF; cdr3_nt: TGTGCCAGCAACGGACAGAGTTACAATGAGCAGTTCTTC
clone_size: -; d_call: TRBD1; v_call: TRBV20-1; j_call: TRBJ2-7; cdr3_aa: CSARGNRDRGYEQYF; cdr3_nt: TGCAGTGCTAGAGGTAACCGGGACAGGGGCTACGAGCAGTACTTC
clone_size: many; d_call: TRBD1; v_call: TRBV7-9; j_call: TRBJ1-1; cdr3_aa: CASRGTGVNTEAFF; cdr3_nt: TGTGCCAGCAGGGGGACAGGGGTGAACACTGAAGCTTTCTTT
clone_size: -; d_call: TRBD2; v_call: TRBV3-1; j_call: TRBJ2-2; cdr3_aa: CASSQELAGLADHTGELFF; cdr3_nt: TGTGCCAGCAGCCAAGAGCTAGCAGGTCTAGCGGACCACACCGGGGAGCTGTTTTTT
clone_size: -; d_call: -; v_call: TRBV4-3; j_call: TRBJ2-1; cdr3_aa: CASSQENSRYLYNEQFF; cdr3_nt: TGCGCCAGCAGCCAGGAGAATAGCCGGTATCTATACAATGAGCAGTTCTTC
clone_size: -; d_call: -; v_call: TRBV28; j_call: TRBJ2-1; cdr3_aa: CASSSWQGGNEQFF; cdr3_nt: TGTGCCAGCAGTTCATGGCAGGGTGGCAATGAGCAGTTCTTC
clone_size: few; d_call: -; v_call: TRBV2; j_call: TRBJ1-4; cdr3_aa: CASTPGRLNEKLFF; cdr3_nt: TGTGCCAGCACCCCGGGGCGCTTGAATGAAAAACTGTTTTTT
clone_size: few; d_call: TRBD2; v_call: TRBV14; j_call: TRBJ2-7; cdr3_aa: CASSQTSGSGEQYF; cdr3_nt: TGTGCCAGCAGCCAGACTAGCGGGAGTGGGGAGCAGTACTTC
clone_size: few; d_call: TRBD1; v_call: TRBV12-3/TRBV12-4; j_call: TRBJ1-5; cdr3_aa: CASSHLDRDQPQHF; cdr3_nt: TGTGCCAGCAGTCACCTAGACAGGGATCAGCCCCAGCATTTT
clone_size: -; d_call: -; v_call: TRBV9; j_call: TRBJ1-6; cdr3_aa: CASSASGAYNSPLHF; cdr3_nt: TGTGCCAGCAGCGCGAGTGGCGCCTATAATTCACCCCTCCACTTT
clone_size: once; d_call: -; v_call: TRBV7-9; j_call: TRBJ2-1; cdr3_aa: CASSLATRVDEQFF; cdr3_nt: TGTGCCAGCAGCTTAGCGACCAGGGTTGATGAGCAGTTCTTC
clone_size: -; d_call: -; v_call: TRBV12-3/TRBV12-4; j_call: TRBJ1-2; cdr3_aa: CASSRGATGRNYGYTF; cdr3_nt: TGTGCCAGCAGCCGGGGGGCAACGGGACGGAACTATGGCTACACCTTC
clone_size: -; d_call: -; v_call: TRBV7-9; j_call: TRBJ2-2; cdr3_aa: CASSLTWGRFTGELFF; cdr3_nt: TGTGCCAGCAGCTTAACCTGGGGGCGGTTCACCGGGGAGCTGTTTTTT
clone_size: few; d_call: -; v_call: TRBV7-9; j_call: TRBJ2-7; cdr3_aa: CASSPRFEQYF; cdr3_nt: TGTGCCAGCAGCCCTCGATTCGAGCAGTACTTC
clone_size: few; d_call: -; v_call: TRBV7-2; j_call: TRBJ2-7; cdr3_aa: CASSFGAGVGEQYF; cdr3_nt: -
clone_size: many; d_call: TRBD1; v_call: TRBV12-3/TRBV12-4; j_call: TRBJ2-1; cdr3_aa: CASSSGDRVIF; cdr3_nt: TGTGCCAGCAGTTCTGGGGACAGGGTGATCTTC
clone_size: many; d_call: TRBD1; v_call: TRBV4-1; j_call: TRBJ2-4; cdr3_aa: CASSQGTGLAKNIQYF; cdr3_nt: TGCGCCAGCAGCCAAGGGACAGGGCTAGCCAAAAACATTCAGTACTTC
clone_size: many; d_call: -; v_call: TRBV2; j_call: TRBJ1-4; cdr3_aa: CASSEFPARPNEKLFF; cdr3_nt: TGTGCCAGCAGTGAATTTCCAGCACGCCCTAATGAAAAACTGTTTTTT
clone_size: -; d_call: -; v_call: TRBV12-5; j_call: TRBJ1-4; cdr3_aa: CASGLDPTGTNEKLFF; cdr3_nt: TGTGCTAGTGGTTTGGATCCTACAGGGACTAATGAAAAACTGTTTTTT